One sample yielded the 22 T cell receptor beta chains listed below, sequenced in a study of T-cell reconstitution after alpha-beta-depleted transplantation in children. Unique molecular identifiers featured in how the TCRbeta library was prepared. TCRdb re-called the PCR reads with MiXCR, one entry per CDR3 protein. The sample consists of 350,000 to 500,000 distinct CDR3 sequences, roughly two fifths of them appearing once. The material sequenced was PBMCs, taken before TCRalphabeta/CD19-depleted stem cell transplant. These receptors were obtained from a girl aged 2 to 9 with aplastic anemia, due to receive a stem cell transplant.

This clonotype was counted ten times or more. The CDR3 reads CASSQDSGSSYEQYF. CDR3 DNA: TGCGCCAGCAGCCAAGATTCCGGCAGCTCCTACGAGCAGTACTTC. V and J are TRBV4-1 and TRBJ2-7; D is undetermined. V was clipped by 0 bases and J by 0 bases, with 9 bases between them. The CDR3 consists of 15 residues. Per the germline V gene, CDR1 is MGHRA and CDR2 is YSYEKL.

The CDR3: CSARRGSNPHNEQFF. CDR3 in DNA: TGCAGTGCTAGAAGGGGGAGTAACCCCCACAATGAGCAGTTCTTC. This chain joins TRBV20-1 and TRBJ2-1; a weak D match, TRBD1 (6 bases). CDR1 and CDR2 from the germline V gene are DFQATT and SNEGSKA (reference sequence). The CDR3 consists of 15 residues. V shed 2 bases and J shed 5 bases, with 16 bases lying between them.

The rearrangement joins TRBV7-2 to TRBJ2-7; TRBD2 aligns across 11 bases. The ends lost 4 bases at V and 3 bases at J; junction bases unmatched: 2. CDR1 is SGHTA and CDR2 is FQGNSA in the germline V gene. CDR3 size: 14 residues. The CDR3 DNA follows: TGTGCCAGCAGCTCCGGACTAGCGGGCTACGAGCAGTACTTC. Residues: CASSSGLAGYEQYF.

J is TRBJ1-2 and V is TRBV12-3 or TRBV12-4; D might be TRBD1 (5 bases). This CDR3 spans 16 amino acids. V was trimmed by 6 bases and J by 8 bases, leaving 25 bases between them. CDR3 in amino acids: CASSYRREAGYRGYTF. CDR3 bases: TGTGCCAGCAGCTATCGCCGGGAGGCAGGGTATAGAGGCTACACCTTC.

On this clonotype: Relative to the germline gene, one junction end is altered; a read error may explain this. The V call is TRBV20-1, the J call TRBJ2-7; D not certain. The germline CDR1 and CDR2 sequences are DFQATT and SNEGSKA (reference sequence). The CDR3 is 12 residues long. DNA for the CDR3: TGCAGTGCTAGATCGAGCAACTACGAGGAGTACTTC. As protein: CSARSSNYEEYF.

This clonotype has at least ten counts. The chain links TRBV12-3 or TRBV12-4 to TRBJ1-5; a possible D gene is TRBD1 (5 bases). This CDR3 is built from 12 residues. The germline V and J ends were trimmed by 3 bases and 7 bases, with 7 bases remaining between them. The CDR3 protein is CASSFGGQPQHF. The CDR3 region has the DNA TGTGCCAGCAGTTTTGGGGGACAGCCCCAGCATTTT.

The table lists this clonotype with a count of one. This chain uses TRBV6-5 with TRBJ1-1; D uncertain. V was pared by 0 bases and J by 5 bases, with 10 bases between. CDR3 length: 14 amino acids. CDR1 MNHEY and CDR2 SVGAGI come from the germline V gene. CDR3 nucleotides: TGTGCCAGCAGTTACTCTAAGAGGGCGACTGAAGCTTTCTTT. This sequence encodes CASSYSKRATEAFF.

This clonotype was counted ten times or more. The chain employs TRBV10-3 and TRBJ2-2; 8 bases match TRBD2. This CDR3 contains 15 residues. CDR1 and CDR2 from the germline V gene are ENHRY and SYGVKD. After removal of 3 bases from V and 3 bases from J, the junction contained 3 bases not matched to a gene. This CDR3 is CAISESSGYTGELFF. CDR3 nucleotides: TGTGCCATCAGTGAATCTAGCGGGTACACCGGGGAGCTGTTTTTT.

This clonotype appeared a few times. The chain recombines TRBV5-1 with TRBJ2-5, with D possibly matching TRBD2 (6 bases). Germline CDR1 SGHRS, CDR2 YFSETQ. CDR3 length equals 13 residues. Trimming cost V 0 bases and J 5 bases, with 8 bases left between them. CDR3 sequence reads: CASSLGGDETQYF. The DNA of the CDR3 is TGCGCCAGCAGCTTGGGCGGGGATGAGACCCAGTACTTC.

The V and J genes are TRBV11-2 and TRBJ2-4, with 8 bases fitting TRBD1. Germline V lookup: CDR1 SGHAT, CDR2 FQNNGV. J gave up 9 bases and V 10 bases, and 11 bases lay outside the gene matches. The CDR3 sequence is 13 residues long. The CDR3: CAIATGQGAIQYF. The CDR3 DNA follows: TGTGCCATCGCGACCGGACAGGGAGCCATTCAGTACTTC. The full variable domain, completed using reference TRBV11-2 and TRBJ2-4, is EAGVAQSPRYKIIEKRQSVAFWCNPISGHATLYWYQQILGQGPKLLIQFQNNGVVDDSQLPKDRFSAERLKGVDSTLKIQPAKLEDSAVYLCAIATGQGAIQYFGAGTRLSVL.

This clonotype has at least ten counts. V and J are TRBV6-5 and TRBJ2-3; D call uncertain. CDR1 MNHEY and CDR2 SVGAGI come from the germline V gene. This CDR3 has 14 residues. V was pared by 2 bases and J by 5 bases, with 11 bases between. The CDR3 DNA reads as TGTGCCAGCAGTTACGGAACAGTCGGAGATACGCAGTATTTT. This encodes CASSYGTVGDTQYF.

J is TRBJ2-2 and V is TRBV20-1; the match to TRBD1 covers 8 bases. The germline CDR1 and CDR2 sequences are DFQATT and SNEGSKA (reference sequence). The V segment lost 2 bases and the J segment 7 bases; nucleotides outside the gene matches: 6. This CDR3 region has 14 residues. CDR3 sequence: CSARNRGDDGELFF. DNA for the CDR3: TGCAGTGCTAGAAACAGGGGGGATGACGGGGAGCTGTTTTTT.

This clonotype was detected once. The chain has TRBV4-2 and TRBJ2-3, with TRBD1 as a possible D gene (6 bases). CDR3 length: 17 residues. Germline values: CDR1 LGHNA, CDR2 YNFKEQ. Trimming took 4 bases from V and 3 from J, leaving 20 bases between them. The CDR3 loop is CASSPTPQGSGTDTQYF. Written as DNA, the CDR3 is TGTGCCAGCAGCCCGACGCCTCAGGGGAGCGGAACAGATACGCAGTATTTT.

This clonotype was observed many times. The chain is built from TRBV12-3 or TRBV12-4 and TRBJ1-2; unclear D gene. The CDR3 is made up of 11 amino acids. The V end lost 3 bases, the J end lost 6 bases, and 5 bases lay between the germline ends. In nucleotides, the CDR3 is TGTGCCAGCAGTTTTGAGGATGGCTACACCTTC. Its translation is CASSFEDGYTF.

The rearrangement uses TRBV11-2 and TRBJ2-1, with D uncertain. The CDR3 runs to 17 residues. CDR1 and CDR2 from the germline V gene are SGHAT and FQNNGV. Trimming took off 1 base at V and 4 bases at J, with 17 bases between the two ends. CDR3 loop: CASSLAFGRVTYNEQFF. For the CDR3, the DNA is TGTGCCAGCAGCTTAGCTTTCGGCCGGGTCACGTACAATGAGCAGTTCTTC.

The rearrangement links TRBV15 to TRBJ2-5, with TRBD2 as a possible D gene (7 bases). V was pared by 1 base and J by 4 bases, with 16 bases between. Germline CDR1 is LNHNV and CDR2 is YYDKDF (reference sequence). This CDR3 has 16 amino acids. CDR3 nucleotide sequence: TGTGCCACCAGCAGAGTCTCGGGGGGCCCGGGAGAGACCCAGTACTTC. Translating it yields CATSRVSGGPGETQYF.

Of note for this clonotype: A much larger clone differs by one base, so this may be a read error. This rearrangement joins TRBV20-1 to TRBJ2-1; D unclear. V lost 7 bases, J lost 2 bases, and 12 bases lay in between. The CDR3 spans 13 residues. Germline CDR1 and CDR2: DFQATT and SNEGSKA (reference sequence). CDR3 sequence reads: CSERSEPYNEQFF. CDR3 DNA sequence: TGCAGTGAGAGAAGCGAACCCTACAATGAGCAGTTCTTC.

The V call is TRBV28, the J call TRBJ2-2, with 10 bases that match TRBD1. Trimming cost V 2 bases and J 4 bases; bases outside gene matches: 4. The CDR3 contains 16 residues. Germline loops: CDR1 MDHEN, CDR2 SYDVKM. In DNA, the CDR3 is TGTGCCAGCAGTTTAGAAGGGACAGGGGCCACCGGGGAGCTGTTTTTT. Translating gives CASSLEGTGATGELFF.

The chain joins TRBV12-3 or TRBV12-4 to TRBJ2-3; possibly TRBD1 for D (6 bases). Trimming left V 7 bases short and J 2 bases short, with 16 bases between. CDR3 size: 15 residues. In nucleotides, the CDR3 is TGTGCCAGCACAAGCCAGGGGATGGACACAGATACGCAGTATTTT. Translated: CASTSQGMDTDTQYF.

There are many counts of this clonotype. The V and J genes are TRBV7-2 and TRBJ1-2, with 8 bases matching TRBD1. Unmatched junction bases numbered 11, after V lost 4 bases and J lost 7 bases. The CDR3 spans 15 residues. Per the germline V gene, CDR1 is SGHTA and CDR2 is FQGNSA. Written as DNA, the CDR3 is TGTGCCAGCAGCTCCCGGTATGGACAGGGCCCTGGCTACACCTTC. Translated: CASSSRYGQGPGYTF.

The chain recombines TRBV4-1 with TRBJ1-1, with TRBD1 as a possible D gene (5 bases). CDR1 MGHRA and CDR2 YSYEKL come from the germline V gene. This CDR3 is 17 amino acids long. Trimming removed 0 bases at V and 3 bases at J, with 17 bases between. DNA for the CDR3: TGCGCCAGCAGCCAAGAACCACCGCCGGCAGGGTACACTGAAGCTTTCTTT. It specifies CASSQEPPPAGYTEAFF.

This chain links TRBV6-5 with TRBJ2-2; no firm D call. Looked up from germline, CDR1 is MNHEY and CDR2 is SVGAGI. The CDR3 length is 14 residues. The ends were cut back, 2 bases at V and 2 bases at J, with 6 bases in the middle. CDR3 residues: CASSYRENTGELFF. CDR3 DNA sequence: TGTGCCAGCAGTTACAGGGAAAACACCGGGGAGCTGTTTTTT.